This T cell receptor beta chain is from a study of CD8+ T cells in alopecia areata. Study overall: Tofacitinib was given for 6 to 18 months, then stopped for 6 months.

Notes on the study in general: Tofacitinib yielded significantly lower scalp clonality and fewer expanded CD8+ clones among the top 100.

V trimming: 2 bases; J trimming: 3 bases; junction bases outside the gene matches: 11. This CDR3 has 17 amino acids. From germline, CDR1 is SGHNT and CDR2 YYREEE (reference sequence). Treatment noted: oral pan-JAK inhibitor, 5-10 mg twice daily. Investigators isolated RNA and reverse transcribed it into cDNA to act as the sequencing template. Using immunoSEQ multiplex PCR, the repertoire was profiled, and TCRdb retains in-frame clones only, with some absent. The sample contains fewer than 100,000 clones, 60% to 65% of which appear only once. On this clone itself: Its antigen is not identified.

V is TRBV5-4 and J is TRBJ2-5; 9 bases match TRBD2. This clonotype was obtained from a human donor with alopecia areata. Here the sequenced sample was CD8+ T cells sorted from blood, taken at week 4, from a patient treated with tofacitinib. CDR3 region: CASSLTETSGPEETQYF. The CDR3 region has the DNA TGTGCCAGCAGCTTAACCGAAACTAGCGGGCCCGAAGAGACCCAGTACTTC.